This T cell receptor (beta chain) is from a study of OX40 agonist ivuxolimab in advanced cancers. V lost 4 bases and J lost 0, with 7 bases in between. CDR1 is MNHNS, CDR2 SASEGT, per germline. The CDR3 covers 14 residues. Autoimmune disease history or systemic immunosuppression led to patients being barred. Data came from immunoSEQ multiplex PCR; TCRdb stores just in-frame clones and leaves some out. The table lists some 77,000 clones, 80% to 90% of them singletons. The clonotype was recovered from an adult with an advanced solid tumor such as melanoma, head and neck, liver or kidney cancer. The gene calls are TRBV6-1 and TRBJ1-5; D unclear. Material: CD4+ or CD8+ T cells sorted from blood, obtained in a trial of the OX40 agonist ivuxolimab. The CDR3 loop reads CASSGTSSNQPQHF. CDR3 nucleotides: TGTGCCAGCAGTGGGACGTCTAGCAATCAGCCCCAGCATTTT.